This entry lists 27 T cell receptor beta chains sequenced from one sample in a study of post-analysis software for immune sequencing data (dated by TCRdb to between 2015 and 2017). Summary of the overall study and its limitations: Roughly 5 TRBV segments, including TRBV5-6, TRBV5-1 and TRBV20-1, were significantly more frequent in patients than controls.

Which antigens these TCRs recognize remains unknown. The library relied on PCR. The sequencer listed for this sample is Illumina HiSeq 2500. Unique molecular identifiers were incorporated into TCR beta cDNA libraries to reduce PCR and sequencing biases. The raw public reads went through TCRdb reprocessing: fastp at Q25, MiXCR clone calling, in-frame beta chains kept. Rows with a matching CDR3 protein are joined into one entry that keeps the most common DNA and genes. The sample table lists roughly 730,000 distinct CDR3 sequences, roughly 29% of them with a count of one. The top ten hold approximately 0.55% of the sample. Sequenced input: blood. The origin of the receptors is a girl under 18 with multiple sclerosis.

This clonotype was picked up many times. The CDR3 DNA sequence: TGCAGTGCTAGCAGACAGGGTCGCTACAATGAGCAGTTCTTC. This translates into CSASRQGRYNEQFF. The V gene is TRBV20-1, the J gene TRBJ2-1; 7 bases are a match to TRBD1. The CDR3 sequence is 14 residues long. V was pared by 3 bases and J by 3 bases, with 5 bases of the junction left unmatched. The V gene's germline CDR1 is DFQATT and CDR2 SNEGSKA (reference sequence).

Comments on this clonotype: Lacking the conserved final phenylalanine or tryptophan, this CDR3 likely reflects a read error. Here the CDR3 DNA reads TGTGCCAGCAGTTACCAAGCGCTTTCACCCCTCCACTGT. Translated, it gives CASSYQALSPLHC. This chain links TRBV27 with TRBJ1-6; D is uncertain. The CDR3 is made up of 13 amino acids. Trimming cost V 4 bases and J 9 bases, with 10 bases left between them. Germline V lookup: CDR1 MNHEY, CDR2 SMNVEV (reference sequence).

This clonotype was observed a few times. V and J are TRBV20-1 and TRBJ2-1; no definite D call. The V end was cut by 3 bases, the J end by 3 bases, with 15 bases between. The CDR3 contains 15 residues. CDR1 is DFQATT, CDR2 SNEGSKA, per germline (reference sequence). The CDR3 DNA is TGCAGTGCTAGCCCCAGCCGGGTTGGCTACAATGAGCAGTTCTTC. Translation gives CSASPSRVGYNEQFF.

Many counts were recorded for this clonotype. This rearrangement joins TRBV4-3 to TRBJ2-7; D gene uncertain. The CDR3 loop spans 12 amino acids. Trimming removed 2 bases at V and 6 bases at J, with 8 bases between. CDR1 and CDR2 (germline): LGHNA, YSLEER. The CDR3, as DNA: TGCGCCAGCAGCCAACCGGGTCGCGAGCAGTACTTC. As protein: CASSQPGREQYF.

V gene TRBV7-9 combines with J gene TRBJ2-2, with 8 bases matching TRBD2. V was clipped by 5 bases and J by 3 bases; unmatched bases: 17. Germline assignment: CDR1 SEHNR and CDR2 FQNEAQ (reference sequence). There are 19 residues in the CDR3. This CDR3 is CASSGKAGDATTDTGELFF. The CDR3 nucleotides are TGTGCCAGCAGCGGAAAAGCGGGAGACGCTACGACGGACACCGGGGAGCTGTTTTTT.

The CDR3 loop reads CASSLVSSSTDTQYF. Here the CDR3 DNA reads TGTGCCAGCAGCTTAGTCAGTTCTAGCACAGATACGCAGTATTTT. The rearrangement joins TRBV7-2 to TRBJ2-3; D ambiguous. V was cut by 1 base and J by 0 bases, with 8 bases left in between. Germline loops: CDR1 SGHTA, CDR2 FQGNSA. The CDR3 is 15 residues long.

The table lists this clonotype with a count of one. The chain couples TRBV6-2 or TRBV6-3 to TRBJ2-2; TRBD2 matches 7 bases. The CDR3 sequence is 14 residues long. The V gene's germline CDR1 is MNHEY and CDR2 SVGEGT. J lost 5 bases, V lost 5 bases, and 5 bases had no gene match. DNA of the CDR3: TGTGCCAGCAGTCCAGCGGGATTTACCGGGGAGCTGTTTTTT. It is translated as CASSPAGFTGELFF.

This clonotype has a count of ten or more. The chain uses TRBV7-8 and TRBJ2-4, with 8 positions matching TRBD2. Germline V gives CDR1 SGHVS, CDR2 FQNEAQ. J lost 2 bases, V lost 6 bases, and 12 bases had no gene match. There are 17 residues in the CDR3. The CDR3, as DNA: TGTGCCAGCAGTTCCTATACGGGGGGGCAGACCAAAAACATTCAGTACTTC. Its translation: CASSSYTGGQTKNIQYF.

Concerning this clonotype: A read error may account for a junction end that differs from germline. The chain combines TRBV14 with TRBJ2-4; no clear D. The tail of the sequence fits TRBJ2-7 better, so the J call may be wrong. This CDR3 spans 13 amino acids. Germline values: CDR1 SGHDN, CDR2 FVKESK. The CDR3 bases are TGTACCAGCAGACCCGACGGAAGCTACGAGCAGTACTTC. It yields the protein CTSRPDGSYEQYF.

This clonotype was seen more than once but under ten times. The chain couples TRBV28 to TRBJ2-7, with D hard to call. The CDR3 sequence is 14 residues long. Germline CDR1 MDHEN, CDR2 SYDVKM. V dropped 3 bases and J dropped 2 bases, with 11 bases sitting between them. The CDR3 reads CASSLRNDPYEQYF. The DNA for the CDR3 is TGTGCCAGCAGTTTGAGAAATGACCCCTACGAGCAGTACTTC.

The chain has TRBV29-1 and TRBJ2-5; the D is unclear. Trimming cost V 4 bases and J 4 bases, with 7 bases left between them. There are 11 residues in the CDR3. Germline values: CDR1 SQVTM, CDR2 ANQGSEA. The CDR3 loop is CSVGERETQYF. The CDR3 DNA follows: TGCAGCGTTGGAGAGAGAGAGACCCAGTACTTC.

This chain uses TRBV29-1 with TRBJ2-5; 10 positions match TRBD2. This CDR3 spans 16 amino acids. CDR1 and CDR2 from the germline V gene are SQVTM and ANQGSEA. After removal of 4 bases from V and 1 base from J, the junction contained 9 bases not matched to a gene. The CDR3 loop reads CSVAGVAGGRQETQYF. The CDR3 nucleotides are TGCAGCGTTGCGGGGGTAGCGGGGGGCCGCCAAGAGACCCAGTACTTC.

CDR3 nucleotides: TGCAGTGCCCTAGACTTTAGCGGGGGAGGGTACGAGCAGTACTTC. It codes for CSALDFSGGGYEQYF. This chain links TRBV20-1 with TRBJ2-7, with TRBD2 matching 9 bases. V lost 6 bases and J lost 4; bases outside the gene matches: 13. Germline-derived CDR1 and CDR2 are DFQATT and SNEGSKA (reference sequence). The length of the CDR3 is 15 residues.

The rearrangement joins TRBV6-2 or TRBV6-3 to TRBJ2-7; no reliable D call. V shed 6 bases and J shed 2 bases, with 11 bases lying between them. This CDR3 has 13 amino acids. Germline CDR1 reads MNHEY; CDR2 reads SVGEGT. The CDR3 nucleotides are TGTGCCAGCAGCGAGACTGAGACCTACGAGCAGTACTTC. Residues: CASSETETYEQYF.

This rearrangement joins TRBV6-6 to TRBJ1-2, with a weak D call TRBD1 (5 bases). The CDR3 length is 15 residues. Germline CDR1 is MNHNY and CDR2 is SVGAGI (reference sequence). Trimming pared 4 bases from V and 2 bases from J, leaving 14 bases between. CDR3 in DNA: TGTGCCAGCAGTTTCAGGGCAGCTATAAACTATGGCTACACCTTC. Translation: CASSFRAAINYGYTF.

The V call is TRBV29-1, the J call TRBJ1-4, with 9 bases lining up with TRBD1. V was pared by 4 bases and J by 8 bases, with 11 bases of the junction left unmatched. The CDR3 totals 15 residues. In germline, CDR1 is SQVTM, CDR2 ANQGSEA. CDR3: CSVGLTGTGREKLFF. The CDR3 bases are TGCAGCGTTGGCCTCACCGGGACAGGGAGGGAAAAACTGTTTTTT.

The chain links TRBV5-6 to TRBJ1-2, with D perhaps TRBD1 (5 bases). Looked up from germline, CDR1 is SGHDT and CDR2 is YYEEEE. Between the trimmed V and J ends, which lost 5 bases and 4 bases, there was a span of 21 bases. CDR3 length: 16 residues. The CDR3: CASRPGGERDVYGYTF. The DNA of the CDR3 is TGTGCCAGCAGACCGGGCGGGGAGAGGGACGTCTATGGCTACACCTTC.

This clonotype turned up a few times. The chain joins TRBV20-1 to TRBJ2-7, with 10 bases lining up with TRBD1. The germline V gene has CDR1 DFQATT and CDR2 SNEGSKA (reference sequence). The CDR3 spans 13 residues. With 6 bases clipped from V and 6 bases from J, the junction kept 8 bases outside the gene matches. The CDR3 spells CSAAGTGAPEQYF. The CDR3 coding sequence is TGCAGTGCGGCCGGGACAGGGGCCCCCGAGCAGTACTTC.

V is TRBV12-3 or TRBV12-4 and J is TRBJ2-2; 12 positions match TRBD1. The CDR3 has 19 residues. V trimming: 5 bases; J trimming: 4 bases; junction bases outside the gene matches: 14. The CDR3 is CASSPGTGGARFSTGELFF. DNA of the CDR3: TGTGCCAGCAGTCCCGGGACAGGGGGCGCTAGGTTTTCCACCGGGGAGCTGTTTTTT.

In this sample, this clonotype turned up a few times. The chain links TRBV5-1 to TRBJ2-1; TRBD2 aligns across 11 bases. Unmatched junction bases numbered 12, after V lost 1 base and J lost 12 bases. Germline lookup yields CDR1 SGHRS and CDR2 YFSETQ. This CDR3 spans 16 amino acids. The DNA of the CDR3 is TGCGCCAGCAGCTTGAGGGGACTAGCGGTTTTTGATGTGCAGTTCTTC. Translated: CASSLRGLAVFDVQFF.

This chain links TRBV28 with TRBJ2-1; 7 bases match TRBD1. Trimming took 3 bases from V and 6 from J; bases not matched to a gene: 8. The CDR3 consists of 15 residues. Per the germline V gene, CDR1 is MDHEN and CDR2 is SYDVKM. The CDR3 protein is CASSFEGAPSNEQFF. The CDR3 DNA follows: TGTGCCAGCAGTTTTGAGGGGGCGCCGTCCAATGAGCAGTTCTTC.

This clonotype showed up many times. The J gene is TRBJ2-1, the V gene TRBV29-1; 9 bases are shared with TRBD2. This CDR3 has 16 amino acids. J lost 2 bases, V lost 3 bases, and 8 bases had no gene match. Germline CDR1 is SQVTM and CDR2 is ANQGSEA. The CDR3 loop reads CSVEFRAGGTYNEQFF. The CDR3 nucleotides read TGCAGCGTTGAGTTTCGGGCGGGAGGGACCTACAATGAGCAGTTCTTC.

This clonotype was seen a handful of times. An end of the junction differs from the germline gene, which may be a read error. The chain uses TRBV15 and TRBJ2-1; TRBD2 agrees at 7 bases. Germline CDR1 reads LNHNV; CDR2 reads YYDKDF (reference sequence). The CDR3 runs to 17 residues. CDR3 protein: CVTSKGIPGLILREQFF. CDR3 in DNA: TGTGTCACCAGCAAAGGGATCCCGGGACTAATCCTCCGTGAGCAGTTCTTC.

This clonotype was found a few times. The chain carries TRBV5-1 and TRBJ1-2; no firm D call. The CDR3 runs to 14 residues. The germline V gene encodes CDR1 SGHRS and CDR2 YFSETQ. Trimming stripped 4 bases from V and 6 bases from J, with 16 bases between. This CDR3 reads CASSPSGSGDGYTF. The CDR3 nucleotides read TGCGCCAGCAGCCCATCGGGGTCCGGGGATGGCTACACCTTC.

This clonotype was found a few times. The CDR3 DNA reads as TGCAGCGCGACCGGGGGGTTTGGGGCCAACGTCCTGACTTTC. Its translation is CSATGGFGANVLTF. This sequence joins TRBV29-1 and TRBJ2-6, with 7 positions matching TRBD2. This CDR3 comprises 14 residues. Trimming took 7 bases from V and 3 from J; bases not matched to a gene: 6. In germline, CDR1 is SQVTM, CDR2 ANQGSEA.

Here the CDR3 reads CASSLQSAGDSNQPQHF. For the CDR3, the DNA is TGTGCCAGCAGCCTCCAGTCCGCCGGGGATAGCAATCAGCCCCAGCATTTT. The genes are TRBV4-2 and TRBJ1-5; no definite D call. Germline assignment: CDR1 LGHNA and CDR2 YNFKEQ. V was trimmed by 4 bases and J by 0 bases, leaving 16 bases between them. This CDR3 spans 17 amino acids.

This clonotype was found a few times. The CDR3: CSAEALRSLPNAEQYF. The CDR3 DNA sequence: TGCAGTGCCGAGGCCTTGAGGTCTCTCCCTAATGCGGAGCAGTACTTC. V is TRBV20-1 and J is TRBJ2-7, with no clear D. The germline V gene encodes CDR1 DFQATT and CDR2 SNEGSKA (reference sequence). V shed 6 bases and J shed 7 bases, with 28 bases lying between them. The CDR3 consists of 16 residues.